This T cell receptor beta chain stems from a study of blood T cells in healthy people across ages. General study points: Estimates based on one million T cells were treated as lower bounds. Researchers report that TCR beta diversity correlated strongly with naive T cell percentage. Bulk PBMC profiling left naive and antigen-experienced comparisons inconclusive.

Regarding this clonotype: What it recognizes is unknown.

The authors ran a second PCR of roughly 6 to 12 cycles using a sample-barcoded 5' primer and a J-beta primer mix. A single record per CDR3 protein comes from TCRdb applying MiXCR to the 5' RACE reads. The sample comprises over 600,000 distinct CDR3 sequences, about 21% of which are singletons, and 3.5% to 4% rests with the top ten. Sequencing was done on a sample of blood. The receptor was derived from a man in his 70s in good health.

DNA of the CDR3: TGTGCCATCTCCGGGACGACGAATCAGCCCCAGCATTTT. Amino acids: CAISGTTNQPQHF. V gene TRBV10-3 combines with J gene TRBJ1-5; D is perhaps TRBD1 (5 bases). V lost 8 bases, J lost 4 bases, and 12 bases lay in between. CDR3 length: 13 amino acids. Germline lookup yields CDR1 ENHRY and CDR2 SYGVKD.